This entry lists 14 T cell receptor beta chains sequenced from one sample in a study of human T cells and chemical hapten exposure. TCRdb re-analysed the 5' RACE reads in MiXCR, keeping a single row per CDR3 protein. The sample includes 150,000 or so distinct CDR3 sequences, about 4% of them seen just once. Extraction of total RNA was performed on unfractionated whole blood. These receptors were obtained from a female donor in good health.

The chain links TRBV5-1 to TRBJ1-2, with D hard to call. The germline gives CDR1 SGHRS, CDR2 YFSETQ. V was clipped by 0 bases and J by 4 bases, with 16 bases between them. The CDR3 covers 16 residues. CDR3 in amino acids: CASSLDPLEGRYGYTF. The CDR3 DNA is TGCGCCAGCAGCTTGGACCCTCTGGAGGGCCGCTATGGCTACACCTTC.

This clonotype was seen only a few times. V and J are TRBV28 and TRBJ1-2; D perhaps matches TRBD1 (5 bases). Looked up from germline, CDR1 is MDHEN and CDR2 is SYDVKM. The CDR3 loop spans 14 amino acids. V was clipped by 3 bases and J by 4 bases, with 12 bases between them. CDR3 coding DNA: TGTGCCAGCAGTTTTCAGGGAGCCCCCTATGGCTACACCTTC. This translates into CASSFQGAPYGYTF.

At least ten counts were recorded for this clonotype. V is TRBV18 and J is TRBJ1-2; 7 bases match TRBD1. The CDR3 is made up of 13 amino acids. The germline gives CDR1 KGHSH, CDR2 LQKENI. Trimming took 3 bases from V and 5 from J; bases not matched to a gene: 3. The CDR3 here is CASSPDRKYGYTF. CDR3 sequence (DNA): TGTGCCAGCTCACCGGACAGGAAGTATGGCTACACCTTC.

This clonotype was observed a handful of times. The J gene is TRBJ2-3, the V gene TRBV7-8; D gene ambiguous. V lost 1 base, J lost 5 bases, and 7 bases lay in between. The CDR3 runs to 13 residues. Germline V CDR1 and CDR2: SGHVS, FQNEAQ. CDR3 amino acids: CASSLDSEDTQYF. DNA of the CDR3: TGTGCCAGCAGCTTAGATAGTGAAGATACGCAGTATTTT.

Ten or more counts support this clonotype. The chain recombines TRBV20-1 with TRBJ2-1; 12 nucleotides line up with TRBD2. This CDR3 region has 17 residues. From germline, CDR1 is DFQATT and CDR2 SNEGSKA (reference sequence). The ends lost 4 bases at V and 7 bases at J; junction bases unmatched: 14. CDR3: CSAMVASGGAKGNEQFF. CDR3 coding DNA: TGCAGTGCTATGGTGGCTAGCGGGGGGGCCAAGGGAAATGAGCAGTTCTTC.

The sample holds many counts of this clonotype. The CDR3: CASSLDSAGIWEKLFF. CDR3 sequence (DNA): TGTGCCAGCAGCTTGGACTCTGCGGGGATCTGGGAAAAACTGTTTTTT. J is TRBJ1-4 and V is TRBV5-4; D is ambiguous. The germline V gene has CDR1 SGHNT and CDR2 YYREEE (reference sequence). V shed 0 bases and J shed 8 bases, with 17 bases lying between them. This CDR3 is 16 amino acids long.

This clonotype was picked up many times. The genes are TRBV20-1 and TRBJ2-3; D possibly matches TRBD1 or TRBD2 (6 bases each). This CDR3 comprises 15 residues. Trimming took off 3 bases at V and 2 bases at J, with 15 bases between the two ends. CDR1 and CDR2 from the germline V gene are DFQATT and SNEGSKA (reference sequence). The CDR3 here is CSARGGQGSTDTQYF. The CDR3 DNA reads TGCAGTGCTAGGGGGGGCCAGGGGTCCACAGATACGCAGTATTTT.

This clonotype appeared a few times. This sequence joins TRBV5-4 and TRBJ2-3, with 12 bases fitting TRBD2. V shed 1 base, J shed 3 bases, and the junction held 3 bases outside the gene matches. Germline V gene lookup returns CDR1 SGHNT and CDR2 YYREEE (reference sequence). This CDR3 contains 16 residues. Here the CDR3 reads CASSLRTSGTTDTQYF. CDR3 bases: TGTGCCAGCAGCTTGAGGACTAGCGGGACGACAGATACGCAGTATTTT.

This clonotype was detected many times. J is TRBJ2-7 and V is TRBV30; TRBD2 matches at 11 bases. The CDR3 runs to 18 residues. V was pared by 0 bases and J by 4 bases, with 14 bases of the junction left unmatched. CDR1 and CDR2 from the germline V gene are GTSNPN and SVGIG (reference sequence). The CDR3 region is CAWSVRSRRLAGGYEQYF. The CDR3 nucleotides read TGTGCCTGGAGTGTACGTTCAAGGCGGCTAGCGGGGGGATACGAGCAGTACTTC.

There are many counts of this clonotype. The chain links TRBV5-6 to TRBJ2-7, with D unresolved. This CDR3 region has 16 residues. Germline V CDR1 and CDR2: SGHDT, YYEEEE. V lost 2 bases and J lost 3, with 18 bases in between. The DNA for the CDR3 is TGTGCCAGCAGCTTTGACCCCCGGTCGTCCTTCTACGAGCAGTACTTC. The encoded protein is CASSFDPRSSFYEQYF.

Ten or more counts support this clonotype. The chain employs TRBV20-1 and TRBJ2-3; D perhaps matches TRBD1 (6 bases). This CDR3 has 16 amino acids. The germline V and J ends were trimmed by 3 bases and 1 base, with 17 bases remaining between them. In germline, CDR1 is DFQATT, CDR2 SNEGSKA (reference sequence). The CDR3 loop reads CSASSSGVDRTDTQYF. In nucleotides, the CDR3 is TGCAGTGCTAGTTCTTCAGGGGTCGATCGCACAGATACGCAGTATTTT.

In its sample, this clonotype was seen many times. This chain connects TRBV4-3 to TRBJ2-3; TRBD2 agrees at 9 bases. Germline loops: CDR1 LGHNA, CDR2 YSLEER. The CDR3 length is 18 residues. V was clipped by 3 bases and J by 0 bases; unmatched bases: 10. The CDR3 loop is CASSQRLADVSSTDTQYF. DNA of the CDR3: TGCGCCAGCAGCCAGCGACTAGCGGACGTTTCTAGCACAGATACGCAGTATTTT.

As to this clonotype: A single base separates this from a much larger clone, so it may be a read error. This rearrangement joins TRBV10-3 to TRBJ2-3; no clear D. The germline V gene has CDR1 ENHRY and CDR2 SYGVKD. V lost 8 bases and J lost 2, with 14 bases in between. The CDR3 length is 14 residues. DNA for the CDR3: TGTGCCATCGGTACTATCGGTAACACAGATACGCAGTATTTT. Its protein is CAIGTIGNTDTQYF.

Regarding this clonotype: A much larger clone differs by one base, so this may be a read error. V is TRBV6-5 and J is TRBJ2-2, with 7 bases lining up with TRBD2. This CDR3 contains 14 residues. Per the germline V gene, CDR1 is MNHEY and CDR2 is SVGAGI. V lost 4 bases to trimming and J lost 1 base; unmatched junction nucleotides: 0. CDR3 nucleotide sequence: TGTGCCAGCAGTTGGGGGGGGAACACCGGGGAGCTGTTTTTT. Translated: CASSWGGNTGELFF.